This T cell receptor beta chain stems from a study of T cells after yellow fever vaccination. Study overall: Some fractions had low cell numbers, and these were prepared with SMART-Seq v4 Ultra Low Input.

For TCR, cDNA came from 5'RACE template switching, which added a universal primer site and UMIs. TCRdb recomputed calls from the 5' RACE reads with MiXCR, one row per CDR3 protein. The sample has hundreds of thousands of distinct CDR3 sequences; approximately 13% are singletons. This CDR3 is built from 17 residues. The V and J ends lost 5 bases and 0 bases, in that order; junction bases with no gene match: 4. The germline V gene has CDR1 SGHTA and CDR2 FQGNSA. The chain combines TRBV7-2 with TRBJ2-6; 10 nucleotides align to TRBD1. The source material was CD4+ T cells sorted from PBMCs, sampled 15 days after the yellow fever booster vaccination. This receptor was identified in a man in his late teens or twenties who received the YFV17D yellow fever vaccine. CDR3 residues: CASSPTGGGSGANVLTF. CDR3 bases: TGTGCCAGCAGCCCGACAGGGGGCGGCTCTGGGGCCAACGTCCTGACTTTC.